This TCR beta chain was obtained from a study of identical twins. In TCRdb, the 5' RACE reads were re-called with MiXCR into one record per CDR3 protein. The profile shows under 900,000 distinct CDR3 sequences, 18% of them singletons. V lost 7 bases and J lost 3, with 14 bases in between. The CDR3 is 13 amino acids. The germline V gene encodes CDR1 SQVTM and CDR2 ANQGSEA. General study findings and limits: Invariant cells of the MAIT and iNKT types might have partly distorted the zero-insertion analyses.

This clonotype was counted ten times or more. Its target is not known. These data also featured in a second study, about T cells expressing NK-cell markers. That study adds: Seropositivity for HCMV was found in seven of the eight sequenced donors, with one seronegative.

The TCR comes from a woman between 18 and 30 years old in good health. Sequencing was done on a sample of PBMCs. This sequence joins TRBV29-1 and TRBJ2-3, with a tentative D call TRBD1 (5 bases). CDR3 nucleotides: TGCAGCGCATGGGGCCGGTCGACAGATACGCAGTATTTT. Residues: CSAWGRSTDTQYF.